Detailed here is one T cell receptor beta chain. The antigen is unknown. The conserved final phenylalanine or tryptophan is absent from the CDR3, which likely points to a read error. Patients were left out if they had other autoimmune diseases, uncontrolled infections, pregnancy or lactation. Physicians reached a diagnosis by relying on clinical symptoms, serum thyroxine, TRAb, thyroid ultrasound and orbital computed tomography. The TCR beta CDR3 regions underwent amplification from RNA transcripts. Second-round multiplex PCR came after first-round RT-PCR with HTBI primers. From the multiplex PCR reads, TCRdb called clonotypes with MiXCR, one entry per CDR3 protein. The sample has 40,000 or so distinct CDR3 sequences, roughly 49% seen once. The sample belongs to a study of Graves' ophthalmopathy and Graves' hyperthyroidism. Study-level results: Blood also harbored most expanded thyroid clonotypes above 0.001 frequency.

CDR1 and CDR2 (germline): SGHRS, YFSETQ. CDR3 size: 14 residues. This receptor was identified in an adult woman with stable Graves' hyperthyroidism. Specimen: peripheral blood. This chain joins TRBV5-1 and TRBJ2-6; D might be TRBD1 (6 bases). In nucleotides, the CDR3 is TGCGCCGGCAGCGACAGGTCTGGGGCCAACGTCCTGACTTAC. As protein: CAGSDRSGANVLTY.